Sequencing of this TCR beta chain was carried out in a study of blood T cell repertoires in COVID-19. Study background: Whether acute or convalescent, the COVID-19 samples came from the United States, Italy and Spain. Nucleic acid was either cDNA or gDNA, and it came from T cells, B-cell-depleted T cells, or PBMCs.

During active infection, Seattle patients enrolled and were then monitored through disease. The germline V and J ends were trimmed by 4 bases and 5 bases, with 20 bases remaining between them. Germline V CDR1 and CDR2: KGHDR, SFDVKD. This CDR3 region has 17 residues. Methods used by the authors: By means of reference gene primer amplification, nucleated cell counts were estimated. TCRdb's table, derived via immunoSEQ multiplex PCR, lists solely in-frame clones and lacks some. For V, J and clone size, that table is used; D and trimming come from the DNA. The sample carries 300,000 to 400,000 clones, more than 80% recorded once.

The receptor's source is a woman aged 25-40 years with COVID-19, enrolled during active disease. The source material was peripheral blood. V usage is TRBV24-1 and J usage is TRBJ1-5, with a possible D match to TRBD1 (5 bases). The CDR3 sequence is CATSESGARIVDQPQHF. In DNA, the CDR3 is TGTGCCACCAGTGAAAGTGGGGCTAGGATAGTTGATCAGCCCCAGCATTTT.